This is a list of T cell receptor beta chains from one sample in a study of blood T cells in healthy people across ages. TCRdb re-called the 5' RACE reads with MiXCR, one entry per CDR3 protein. In the table there are under 750,000 distinct CDR3 sequences, about 45% of which are singletons. The sequencing input was blood. These receptors were taken from a man aged 80 or over in good health. Each CDR3 is given with its conserved first and last residue. Rows may omit the clone size; those that give it use once, few, many or a size class.

v_call,clone_size,cdr3_aa
TRBV7-2,NA,CASSRGRNGYTF
TRBV12-3/TRBV12-4,NA,CAISRGRDYEQYF
TRBV2,few,CASSRDRGRMNLNEQFF
TRBV20-1,few,CSARNRAPHNEQFF
TRBV11-3,few,CASSLGVGQREDTQYF
TRBV18,few,CASSPSVYEQYF
TRBV18,NA,CASSLRTSGGADTQYF
TRBV29-1,NA,CSVEVTSGVAGGPKSETQYF
TRBV20-1,NA,CSAGATGASYTF
TRBV7-2,NA,CASSWRNSPLHF
TRBV7-2,NA,CASSSMGGGPTDTQYF
TRBV11-2,NA,CASSFRELPADTQYF
TRBV6-5,few,CASSYSGTRTTGELFF
TRBV6-2/TRBV6-3,NA,CASSRELYEQYF